Presented here are 28 T cell receptor beta chains from one specimen sequenced in a study of cytomegalovirus exposure and HLA in healthy donors. Sequencing was performed with immunoSEQ multiplex PCR; in TCRdb, only in-frame clones are kept and a portion is missing. The table includes tens of thousands of clones, around 90% detected once. The specimen was PBMCs. The receptors were sampled from a woman in her late teens or twenties in good health and CMV-seropositive.

The genes are TRBV27 and TRBJ2-1, with a possible D match to TRBD1 (6 bases). V was trimmed by 3 bases and J by 0 bases, leaving 9 bases between them. This CDR3 has 15 residues. In germline, CDR1 is MNHEY, CDR2 SMNVEV (reference sequence). CDR3 loop: CASSFLGGSYNEQFF. The CDR3 DNA sequence: TGTGCCAGCAGTTTTCTAGGGGGCTCCTACAATGAGCAGTTCTTC.

This chain links TRBV2 with TRBJ2-5, with 11 bases matching TRBD1. The V gene end was trimmed by 5 bases and the J gene end by 5 bases; junction bases not matched to a gene: 7. The CDR3 runs to 15 residues. Germline V gives CDR1 SNHLY, CDR2 FYNNEI. The CDR3 loop is CASSYGQGARETQYF. The CDR3 region has the DNA TGTGCCAGCAGTTACGGACAGGGGGCGAGGGAGACCCAGTACTTC.

The V call is TRBV28, the J call TRBJ2-1; D is uncertain. The V end lost 5 bases, the J end lost 8 bases, and 19 bases lay between the germline ends. Germline CDR1 MDHEN, CDR2 SYDVKM. CDR3 size: 15 residues. CDR3 protein: CASSLPRGVSDEQFF. The CDR3 DNA reads TGTGCCAGCAGTCTCCCTCGCGGAGTCTCGGATGAGCAGTTCTTC. Variable domain in full (rest from reference TRBV28 and TRBJ2-1): DVKVTQSSRYLVKRTGEKVFLECVQDMDHENMFWYRQDPGLGLRLIYFSYDVKMKEKGDIPEGYSVSREKKERFSLILESASTNQTSMYLCASSLPRGVSDEQFFGPGTRLTVL.

The chain carries TRBV20-1 and TRBJ2-1, with D maybe TRBD2 (5 bases). Germline V gene lookup returns CDR1 DFQATT and CDR2 SNEGSKA (reference sequence). The V end lost 6 bases, the J end lost 9 bases, and 9 bases lay between the germline ends. The CDR3 loop spans 10 amino acids. The CDR3 sequence: CSAGLSEQFF. CDR3 DNA sequence: TGCAGTGCCGGACTGAGTGAGCAGTTCTTC.

This clone turned up a few times. The chain uses TRBV19 and TRBJ1-5; D remains unclear. The V gene's germline CDR1 is LNHDA and CDR2 SQIVND (reference sequence). V was cut by 3 bases and J by 7 bases, with 13 bases left in between. The CDR3 runs 14 residues. The CDR3 coding sequence is TGTGCCAGTAGTATTGGCGGGGATGGACAGCCCCAGCATTTT. Translated: CASSIGGDGQPQHF.

This clone was detected only a few times. V is TRBV1 and J is TRBJ2-3; TRBD2, as called in the table, went unchecked against the DNA. TRBV1 is given as a pseudogene. This CDR3 contains 20 residues. CDR3 sequence (DNA): TGCACCAGCAGCCAAGAGCCGAATCGATATAGCGGGAGGAACACAGATACGCAGTATTTT. This encodes CTSSQEPNRYSGRNTDTQYF.

J is TRBJ2-1 and V is TRBV29-1, with TRBD1 as a possible D gene (5 bases). The CDR3 spans 15 residues. V was shortened by 4 bases and J by 2 bases, with 15 bases between the two germline ends. Germline assignment: CDR1 SQVTM and CDR2 ANQGSEA. CDR3 nucleotide sequence: TGCAGCGTTGTCATTGCGACAGCCGCCTACAATGAGCAGTTCTTC. It translates to CSVVIATAAYNEQFF.

This chain uses TRBV7-6 with TRBJ2-5; TRBD2 matches at 14 bases. Germline CDR1 reads SGHVS; CDR2 reads FNYEAQ. The CDR3 consists of 18 residues. Trimming took 5 bases from V and 1 from J; bases not matched to a gene: 9. CDR3 DNA sequence: TGTGCCAGCAGCCTAGGGACTAGCGGGGGCACCCTCCAAGAGACCCAGTACTTC. The encoded protein is CASSLGTSGGTLQETQYF.

The chain has TRBV6-5 and TRBJ2-7; 7 bases map to TRBD1. V trimming: 2 bases; J trimming: 3 bases; junction bases outside the gene matches: 4. Germline assignment: CDR1 MNHEY and CDR2 SVGAGI. The length of the CDR3 is 14 residues. For the CDR3, the DNA is TGTGCCAGCAGTTACGCTGCAGGGGGCTACGAGCAGTACTTC. The encoded protein is CASSYAAGGYEQYF.

J is TRBJ2-7 and V is TRBV7-8; D perhaps matches TRBD2 (5 bases). Germline CDR1 SGHVS, CDR2 FQNEAQ. Trimming removed 7 bases from V and 5 bases from J, with 24 bases in between. The CDR3 extends over 16 amino acids. The CDR3 sequence is CASTKTRDPRLDEQYF. As DNA, the CDR3 is TGTGCCAGCACCAAAACCCGGGATCCTCGTCTCGACGAGCAGTACTTC.

This chain connects TRBV13 to TRBJ1-1, with D possibly being TRBD1 (5 bases). The CDR3 consists of 13 residues. Germline V gives CDR1 PRHDT, CDR2 FYEKMQ (reference sequence). With 4 bases removed from V and 5 bases from J, the gap between germline ends came to 11 bases. For the CDR3, the DNA is TGTGCCAGCAGCTCCAACAGGTGGACTGAAGCTTTCTTT. This encodes CASSSNRWTEAFF.

V and J are TRBV7-9 and TRBJ1-5; TRBD1 is a possible D gene (5 bases). Germline assignment: CDR1 SEHNR and CDR2 FQNEAQ (reference sequence). V gave up 3 bases and J gave up 6 bases, with 12 bases separating them. There are 14 residues in the CDR3. CDR3 sequence reads: CASSFGREVQPQHF. The CDR3 bases are TGTGCCAGCAGCTTCGGCAGGGAGGTTCAGCCCCAGCATTTT.

A single count supports this clone. The chain couples TRBV7-6 to TRBJ2-7; tentative D call: TRBD2 (7 bases). The V and J ends lost 5 bases and 1 base respectively, with 15 bases between them. CDR3 length: 15 residues. CDR1 and CDR2 from the germline V gene are SGHVS and FNYEAQ. The CDR3 reads CASSRGAGASYEQYF. The CDR3 region has the DNA TGTGCCAGCAGCCGGGGGGCGGGGGCTTCCTACGAGCAGTACTTC.

The chain employs TRBV9 and TRBJ2-1, with D perhaps matching TRBD1 (6 bases). Germline CDR1 SGDLS, CDR2 YYNGEE. V dropped 0 bases and J dropped 3 bases, with 13 bases sitting between them. This CDR3 region has 16 residues. CDR3 sequence (DNA): TGTGCCAGCAGCGTAGTTTCTGGACAGAACTACAATGAGCAGTTCTTC. Its protein is CASSVVSGQNYNEQFF.

The chain has TRBV9 and TRBJ2-3; 8 bases fit TRBD2. The CDR3 is 13 residues long. Per germline, CDR1 SGDLS and CDR2 YYNGEE. The trim removed 0 bases at V and 8 bases at J, leaving 2 bases unmatched. CDR3: CASSVAGGPTQYF. The CDR3 DNA reads TGTGCCAGCAGCGTAGCGGGAGGGCCTACGCAGTATTTT. The entire variable domain, with the rest obtained from reference TRBV9 and TRBJ2-3, is as follows: DSGVTQTPKHLITATGQRVTLRCSPRSGDLSVYWYQQSLDQGLQFLIQYYNGEERAKGNILERFSAQQFPDLHSELNLSSLELGDSALYFCASSVAGGPTQYFGPGTRLTVL.

This chain connects TRBV2 to TRBJ1-2; D may be TRBD1 (6 bases). With 3 bases removed from V and 4 bases from J, the gap between germline ends came to 9 bases. Germline loops: CDR1 SNHLY, CDR2 FYNNEI. This CDR3 region has 13 residues. The CDR3 DNA is TGTGCCAGCAGTGAGGGGGGGCTCTATGGCTACACCTTC. Translating gives CASSEGGLYGYTF.

The chain employs TRBV6-1 and TRBJ1-1, with 9 bases aligning to TRBD1. Germline V gene data show CDR1 as MNHNS and CDR2 as SASEGT. The CDR3 has 13 residues. The ends lost 4 bases at V and 7 bases at J; junction bases unmatched: 4. The CDR3 loop reads CASSVGQGYEAFF. CDR3 nucleotide sequence: TGTGCCAGCAGTGTGGGACAGGGATATGAAGCTTTCTTT.

The count of this clone is one. The genes are TRBV15 and TRBJ1-5; 7 positions agree with TRBD1. The CDR3 sequence is 14 residues long. V gave up 5 bases and J gave up 11 bases; unmatched junction bases: 12. Germline assignment: CDR1 LNHNV and CDR2 YYDKDF (reference sequence). The CDR3 DNA reads as TGTGCCACCAGCGGAACCGGGACAGTTTTGTCCCAGCATTTT. It specifies CATSGTGTVLSQHF.

This clone appeared a few times. The chain links TRBV7-2 to TRBJ1-4, with TRBD1 matching 7 bases. Germline CDR1 and CDR2: SGHTA and FQGNSA. Unmatched junction bases numbered 3, after V lost 1 base and J lost 7 bases. The CDR3 has 14 amino acids. The CDR3 bases are TGTGCCAGCAGCTTAGGAGGGGGCAGTGAAAAACTGTTTTTT. Translating gives CASSLGGGSEKLFF.

The gene calls are TRBV6-5 and TRBJ1-3; D might be TRBD1 (5 bases). The CDR3 consists of 15 residues. Trimming left V 2 bases short and J 3 bases short, with 11 bases between. CDR1 is MNHEY and CDR2 is SVGAGI in the germline V gene. The CDR3 reads CASSYQGSVGNTIYF. Here the CDR3 DNA reads TGTGCCAGCAGTTACCAGGGATCGGTTGGAAACACCATATATTTT.

The chain employs TRBV10-3 and TRBJ2-7, with TRBD2 identical over 10 bases. Losses at the gene ends were 6 bases for V and 6 bases for J; bases not matched to a gene: 11. Germline CDR1 reads ENHRY; CDR2 reads SYGVKD. This CDR3 has 15 residues. The CDR3 region has the DNA TGTGCCATCAGGGGGGGTTTAGCGGGAGGCGCCGAGCAGTACTTC. Translated: CAIRGGLAGGAEQYF.

This chain uses TRBV7-9 with TRBJ2-1; D possibly corresponds to TRBD1 (6 bases). The CDR3 has 11 amino acids. The V end was cut by 5 bases, the J end by 13 bases, with 12 bases between. In germline, CDR1 is SEHNR, CDR2 FQNEAQ (reference sequence). CDR3 nucleotide sequence: TGTGCCAGCAGCGGACAGATGAGACAGTTCTTC. This translates into CASSGQMRQFF.

The V call is TRBV2, the J call TRBJ2-1, with D perhaps matching TRBD2 (6 bases). The CDR3 has 14 residues. CDR1 and CDR2 from the germline V gene are SNHLY and FYNNEI. V dropped 8 bases and J dropped 9 bases, with 20 bases sitting between them. Here the CDR3 DNA reads TGTGCCAGCTCCGGGAGCCCGGTAGTTAGTGAGCAGTTCTTC. This codes for CASSGSPVVSEQFF.

The chain is built from TRBV11-1 and TRBJ2-1, with 10 bases fitting TRBD2. CDR1 is SGHAT, CDR2 FQDESV, per germline (reference sequence). The J segment lost 8 bases and the V segment lost 7 bases, leaving 11 bases of the junction unmatched. The CDR3 is 15 residues long. CDR3 loop: CASILERGGRDEQFF. CDR3 coding DNA: TGTGCCAGCATCCTGGAGCGGGGGGGCCGGGATGAGCAGTTCTTC. The entire variable domain, with the rest obtained from reference TRBV11-1 and TRBJ2-1, is as follows: EAEVAQSPRYKITEKSQAVAFWCDPISGHATLYWYRQILGQGPELLVQFQDESVVDDSQLPKDRFSAERLKGVDSTLKIQPAELGDSAMYLCASILERGGRDEQFFGPGTRLTVL.

The chain couples TRBV4-1 to TRBJ1-3; D might be TRBD1 (5 bases). From germline, CDR1 is MGHRA and CDR2 YSYEKL. Trimming pared 1 base from V and 0 bases from J, leaving 10 bases between. The CDR3 sequence is 16 residues long. The CDR3 bases are TGCGCCAGCAGCCAAGTACATAGGGGCTCTGGAAACACCATATATTTT. Its protein product is CASSQVHRGSGNTIYF.

The rearrangement links TRBV5-5 to TRBJ1-3, with 7 bases identical to TRBD1. The CDR3 length is 16 residues. The germline V gene encodes CDR1 SGHKS and CDR2 YYEKEE (reference sequence). V lost 4 bases to trimming and J lost 4 bases; unmatched junction nucleotides: 11. Written as DNA, the CDR3 is TGTGCCAGCAGCCGGGACAGAAGTTCGTCAGGAAACACCATATATTTT. It codes for CASSRDRSSSGNTIYF. The full variable domain, rest sourced from reference TRBV5-5 and TRBJ1-3, is DAGVTQSPTHLIKTRGQQVTLRCSPISGHKSVSWYQQVLGQGPQFIFQYYEKEERGRGNFPDRFSARQFPNYSSELNVNALLLGDSALYLCASSRDRSSSGNTIYFGEGSWLTVV.

This chain links TRBV28 with TRBJ2-3; 9 bases fit TRBD1. The CDR3 spans 14 residues. After removal of 6 bases from V and 1 base from J, the junction contained 2 bases not matched to a gene. Germline loops: CDR1 MDHEN, CDR2 SYDVKM. Here the CDR3 reads CASSWTGGTDTQYF. In DNA, the CDR3 is TGTGCCAGCAGCTGGACAGGGGGCACAGATACGCAGTATTTT.

The chain recombines TRBV5-1 with TRBJ2-5, with 10 bases identical to TRBD2. V shed 4 bases, J shed 2 bases, and the junction held 2 bases outside the gene matches. CDR3 length equals 14 residues. Germline lookup yields CDR1 SGHRS and CDR2 YFSETQ. The CDR3 coding sequence is TGCGCCAGCAGCCTGACTAGCGGGCAAGAGACCCAGTACTTC. Residues: CASSLTSGQETQYF.